This T cell receptor (beta chain) was sequenced for a study of blood T cell repertoires in COVID-19. Per the original data handling: Counts of nucleated cells, estimated from reference gene primer amplification, were obtained. Using immunoSEQ multiplex PCR, the repertoire was profiled, and TCRdb retains in-frame clones only, with some absent. D and trimming come from the DNA, and the V and J calls and clone size come from that table. Of 240,000 or so clones detected, roughly 86% appear once; the ten largest clones hold roughly 3%. With V trimmed by 5 bases and J by 0 bases, 7 bases remained unmatched. The germline gives CDR1 SNHLY, CDR2 FYNNEI. The CDR3 sequence is 16 residues long.

The chain combines TRBV2 with TRBJ1-1; TRBD1 matches at 9 bases. The sequence derives from a woman aged 30 to 39 who had recovered from COVID-19. Sample: peripheral blood. The DNA for the CDR3 is TGTGCCAGCAGTCTCCCGGACAGGGGTATGAACACTGAAGCTTTCTTT. Translation: CASSLPDRGMNTEAFF.